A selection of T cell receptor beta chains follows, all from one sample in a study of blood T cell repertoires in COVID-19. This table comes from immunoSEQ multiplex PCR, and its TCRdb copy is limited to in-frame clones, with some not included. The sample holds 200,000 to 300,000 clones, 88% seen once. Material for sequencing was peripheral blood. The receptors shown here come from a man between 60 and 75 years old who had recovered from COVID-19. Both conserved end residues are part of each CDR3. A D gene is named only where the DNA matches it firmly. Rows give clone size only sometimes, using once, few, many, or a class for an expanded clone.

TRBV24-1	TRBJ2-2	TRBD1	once	TGTGCCACCAGTGATCCAGGGACAGGGGGGAACACCGGGGAGCTGTTTTTT	CATSDPGTGGNTGELFF
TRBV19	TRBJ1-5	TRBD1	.	TGTGCCAGTAGTATCAACACAGGGGTCAATCAGCCCCAGCATTTT	CASSINTGVNQPQHF
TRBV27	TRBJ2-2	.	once	TGTGCCAGCAGTTTAAGTCCGTCAGGGGCCCCCGGGGAGCTGTTTTTT	CASSLSPSGAPGELFF
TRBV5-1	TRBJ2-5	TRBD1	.	TGCGCCTGCCGGCCGTGGGGACAGGGGGGAGAGACCCAGTACTTC	CACRPWGQGGETQYF
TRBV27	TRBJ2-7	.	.	TGTGCCAGCAGTTTAAATACAGGGATTCCCTACGAGCAGTACTTC	CASSLNTGIPYEQYF
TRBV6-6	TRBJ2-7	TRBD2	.	TGTGCCAGCAGTTCAGACTCCGGCGGGGGGAATGGCGAGCAGTACTTC	CASSSDSGGGNGEQYF
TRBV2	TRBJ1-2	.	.	TGTGCCAGCAAGGGGTCTCACAACTATGGCTACACCTTC	CASKGSHNYGYTF
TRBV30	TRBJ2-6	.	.	TGTGCCTGGAAGCAATTACGCTCTGGGGCCAACGTCCTGACTTTC	CAWKQLRSGANVLTF
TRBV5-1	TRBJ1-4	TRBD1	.	TGCGCCAGCAGATCCGGGACAGTGAATGAAAAACTGTTTTTT	CASRSGTVNEKLFF
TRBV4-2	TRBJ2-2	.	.	TGTGCCAGCAGCCAAGATAGGGCAGGGATTGTCACCGGGGAGCTGTTTTTT	CASSQDRAGIVTGELFF
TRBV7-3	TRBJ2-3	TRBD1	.	TGTGCCAGCAGCTTAACCCCCGTCCCTGGGACCAGGGGGCGCCCAGATACGCAGTATTTT	CASSLTPVPGTRGRPDTQYF
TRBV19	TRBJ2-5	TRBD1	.	TGTGCCAGTAGTAAACAGGGGATAAGAGATGGCCAGTACTTC	CASSKQGIRDGQYF
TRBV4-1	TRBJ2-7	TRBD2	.	TGCGCCAGCAGCCAAGATCTAAGACTAGCGGGGGGCTCGAGCTCCTACGAGCAGTACTTC	CASSQDLRLAGGSSSYEQYF
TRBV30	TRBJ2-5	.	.	TGTGCCTGGAGCGTATCTTTGGACAGACACCAAGAGACCCAGTACTTC	CAWSVSLDRHQETQYF
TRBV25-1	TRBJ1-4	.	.	TGTGCCAGCAGTGCTCCGCACTCACAGGGTAGGGATGAAAAACTGTTTTTT	CASSAPHSQGRDEKLFF